The 32 T cell receptor beta chains below all came from one sample that was sequenced in a study of molecular identifiers for immune sequencing clone quantification. TCRdb recomputed calls from the PCR reads with MiXCR, one row per CDR3 protein. The sample includes about 510,000 distinct CDR3 sequences, about 25% of them seen just once. Material for sequencing was naive CD8+ T cells from blood, with Jurkat cell RNA spiked in. Subset noted: FACS-sorted CD8+CD4-CCR7+CD45RA+ naive T cells. The source of these receptors is a human donor in good health. Some libraries in this study had Jurkat cell RNA spiked in.

This chain connects TRBV6-2 or TRBV6-3 to TRBJ1-2; TRBD1 might be the D (5 bases). Germline loops: CDR1 MNHEY, CDR2 SVGEGT. Between the trimmed V and J ends, which lost 7 bases and 0 bases, there was a span of 12 bases. The CDR3 totals 14 residues. The DNA of the CDR3 is TGTGCCAGCAACGCTCTAGGGGCTAACTATGGCTACACCTTC. It specifies CASNALGANYGYTF.

This clonotype was found many times. The rearrangement uses TRBV29-1 and TRBJ1-1, with D maybe TRBD1 (6 bases). Trimming took 4 bases from V and 13 from J, leaving 19 bases between them. The CDR3 is 12 amino acids. Germline V gene lookup returns CDR1 SQVTM and CDR2 ANQGSEA. CDR3 sequence (DNA): TGCAGCGTTGTGGACGGGACACAGGTGTTTTTCTTT. It translates to CSVVDGTQVFFF.

The rearrangement uses TRBV18 and TRBJ2-7; D possibly corresponds to TRBD1 (6 bases). The germline CDR1 and CDR2 sequences are KGHSH and LQKENI. V was cut by 3 bases and J by 2 bases, with 17 bases left in between. CDR3 length equals 16 residues. The CDR3 loop is CASSPPGQPAAYEQYF. CDR3 sequence (DNA): TGTGCCAGCTCACCGCCGGGACAACCGGCCGCCTACGAGCAGTACTTC.

This clonotype was detected a few times. CDR3 sequence: CASSSLIGVVPSYEQYF. The CDR3 DNA sequence: TGTGCCAGCAGCTCATTAATCGGAGTAGTCCCCAGCTACGAGCAGTACTTC. The chain employs TRBV11-2 and TRBJ2-7; D is uncertain. Germline V CDR1 and CDR2: SGHAT, FQNNGV. This CDR3 comprises 17 residues. The ends were cut back, 4 bases at V and 3 bases at J, with 22 bases in the middle.

CDR3: CASSPAAAGEQKETQYF. CDR3 DNA: TGTGCCAGCAGTCCCGCGGCAGCGGGAGAGCAGAAAGAGACCCAGTACTTC. The V and J genes are TRBV12-3 or TRBV12-4 and TRBJ2-5; TRBD2 agrees at 8 bases. CDR3 length: 17 residues. Trimming at V came to 5 bases and at J to 3 bases, leaving 14 bases not matched to a gene.

This clonotype showed up many times. This chain links TRBV7-9 with TRBJ1-1; 7 bases are shared with TRBD1. V shed 5 bases, J shed 7 bases, and the junction held 4 bases outside the gene matches. The CDR3 has 12 amino acids. The germline V gene encodes CDR1 SEHNR and CDR2 FQNEAQ (reference sequence). The CDR3: CASSQGEYEAFF. For the CDR3, the DNA is TGTGCCAGCAGCCAGGGGGAATATGAAGCTTTCTTT. The whole variable domain, remainder taken from reference TRBV7-9 and TRBJ1-1, is DTGVSQNPRHKITKRGQNVTFRCDPISEHNRLYWYRQTLGQGPEFLTYFQNEAQLEKSRLLSDRFSAERPKGSFSTLEIQRTEQGDSAMYLCASSQGEYEAFFGQGTRLTVV.

This clonotype occurred many times. The genes are TRBV7-9 and TRBJ2-7, with unresolved D. V dropped 1 base and J dropped 6 bases, with 4 bases sitting between them. CDR1 is SEHNR and CDR2 is FQNEAQ in the germline V gene (reference sequence). This CDR3 region has 11 residues. The CDR3 protein is CASSLGPEQYF. CDR3 nucleotides: TGTGCCAGCAGCTTAGGCCCCGAGCAGTACTTC.

This clonotype was counted a few times. J is TRBJ2-7 and V is TRBV6-5, with D maybe TRBD2 (5 bases). This CDR3 comprises 15 residues. The germline V gene has CDR1 MNHEY and CDR2 SVGAGI. The V end was cut by 0 bases, the J end by 2 bases, with 11 bases between. DNA for the CDR3: TGTGCCAGCAGTTACTCGCCAGGAGCGGCCTACGAGCAGTACTTC. It encodes CASSYSPGAAYEQYF.

On this clonotype itself: A much larger clone is a single base away; this may be a read error. The V gene is TRBV3-1, the J gene TRBJ2-2, with D unclear. V lost 8 bases and J 2 bases, leaving 15 bases between the germline ends. Looked up from germline, CDR1 is LGHDT and CDR2 is YNNKEL (reference sequence). The CDR3 covers 15 residues. DNA of the CDR3: TGTGCCAGCGGCACCCGACCCAGCAACACCGGGGAGCTGTTTTTT. It translates to CASGTRPSNTGELFF. Together with reference TRBV3-1 and TRBJ2-2, the CDR3 gives the full variable domain: DTAVSQTPKYLVTQMGNDKSIKCEQNLGHDTMYWYKQDSKKFLKIMFSYNNKELIINETVPNRFSPKSPDKAHLNLHINSLELGDSAVYFCASGTRPSNTGELFFGEGSRLTVL.

The rearrangement joins TRBV6-5 to TRBJ2-7, with 7 bases that match TRBD1. Germline CDR1 reads MNHEY; CDR2 reads SVGAGI. The CDR3 length is 15 residues. V was pared by 6 bases and J by 4 bases, with 12 bases of the junction left unmatched. The CDR3 coding sequence is TGTGCCAGCAGCAGTTACTCTGGACAGGATTACGAGCAGTACTTC. Translated, it gives CASSSYSGQDYEQYF.

A few counts support this clonotype. The V gene is TRBV4-2, the J gene TRBJ2-7; 9 bases match TRBD2. The CDR3 runs 16 residues. Germline V gives CDR1 LGHNA, CDR2 YNFKEQ. V dropped 4 bases and J dropped 0; count of bases not matched to a gene: 7. The CDR3 reads CASSPRSGRNSYEQYF. CDR3 sequence (DNA): TGTGCCAGCAGCCCCCGGAGCGGGAGGAACTCCTACGAGCAGTACTTC.

This clonotype came up a few times. This chain joins TRBV9 and TRBJ2-7; D remains ambiguous. CDR1 and CDR2 from the germline V gene are SGDLS and YYNGEE. Deletions cut 0 bases from V and 5 bases from J, with 12 bases between. The CDR3 contains 14 residues. CDR3 nucleotides: TGTGCCAGCAGCGTAGGGTCAGGTTTGGACGAGCAGTACTTC. As protein: CASSVGSGLDEQYF.

This clonotype turned up a few times. The V gene is TRBV19, the J gene TRBJ1-2, with TRBD1 matching over 7 bases. Trimming cost V 5 bases and J 0 bases; bases outside gene matches: 9. The CDR3 is 16 amino acids. Germline lookup yields CDR1 LNHDA and CDR2 SQIVND (reference sequence). CDR3 coding DNA: TGTGCCAGTAGTTCCCTGAGACAGGGACCTAACTATGGCTACACCTTC. It is translated as CASSSLRQGPNYGYTF.

This clonotype was observed a handful of times. The chain joins TRBV30 to TRBJ2-7; perhaps TRBD2 as D (5 bases). V was pared by 0 bases and J by 7 bases, with 13 bases between. CDR1 GTSNPN and CDR2 SVGIG come from the germline V gene (reference sequence). The CDR3 spans 13 residues. The CDR3 protein is CAWSVSLPGEQYF. In nucleotides, the CDR3 is TGTGCCTGGAGTGTTTCACTCCCGGGGGAGCAGTACTTC.

About this clonotype itself: This clone may be a read error of a much larger clone one base away. The chain carries TRBV20-1 and TRBJ2-3; D may be TRBD1 (6 bases). The J call may be faulty, since TRBJ1-5 better matches the DNA end. CDR3 length equals 17 residues. CDR1 DFQATT and CDR2 SNEGSKA come from the germline V gene (reference sequence). This CDR3 is CSAPDPSQGLYTDTQHF. CDR3 in DNA: TGCAGTGCCCCAGATCCCTCACAGGGATTATACACAGATACGCAGCATTTT.

The sample holds a few counts of this clonotype. This chain connects TRBV27 to TRBJ1-2, with 8 bases matching TRBD1. CDR3 length: 15 amino acids. CDR1 and CDR2 from the germline V gene are MNHEY and SMNVEV (reference sequence). The junction had 6 bases not matched to a gene; V was cut back by 4 bases and J by 2 bases. The CDR3 spells CASSYQGASNYGYTF. In nucleotides, the CDR3 is TGTGCCAGCAGTTACCAGGGGGCTTCGAACTATGGCTACACCTTC.

This clonotype was seen many times. The chain employs TRBV7-6 and TRBJ2-5; 9 bases agree with TRBD1. The junction had 14 bases not matched to a gene; V was cut back by 6 bases and J by 6 bases. The CDR3 runs to 16 residues. In germline, CDR1 is SGHVS, CDR2 FNYEAQ. The CDR3 DNA reads as TGTGCCAGCAGTAGAACGCCGGGACAGGGACTACAGACCCAGTACTTC. Translating gives CASSRTPGQGLQTQYF. The complete variable domain, with remaining parts taken from reference TRBV7-6 and TRBJ2-5, reads GAGVSQSPRYKVTKRGQDVALRCDPISGHVSLYWYRQALGQGPEFLTYFNYEAQQDKSGLPNDRFSAERPEGSISTLTIQRTEQRDSAMYRCASSRTPGQGLQTQYFGPGTRLLVL.

This clonotype appeared many times. J is TRBJ2-7 and V is TRBV5-4; 8 bases line up with TRBD2. Germline CDR1 and CDR2: SGHNT and YYREEE (reference sequence). Germline trimming cut 9 bases from V and 2 bases from J; bases unmatched to any gene: 7. CDR3 length: 13 residues. The CDR3: CATSRAGAYEQYF. Here the CDR3 DNA reads TGTGCCACTTCGCGAGCGGGGGCCTACGAGCAGTACTTC.

The chain is built from TRBV11-3 and TRBJ2-2, with 13 bases that match TRBD2. The V gene end was trimmed by 3 bases and the J gene end by 5 bases; junction bases not matched to a gene: 6. Germline V gene data show CDR1 as SGHNT and CDR2 as YENEEA. The CDR3 is 17 amino acids. The CDR3 region is CASSFTGTSGITGELFF. The DNA of the CDR3 is TGTGCCAGCAGCTTTACCGGGACTAGCGGGATAACCGGGGAGCTGTTTTTT.

This clonotype occurred a few times. The chain joins TRBV20-1 to TRBJ2-7; D gene ambiguous. The CDR3 is 14 residues long. Trimming cost V 6 bases and J 0 bases, with 15 bases left between them. CDR1 and CDR2 from the germline V gene are DFQATT and SNEGSKA (reference sequence). The DNA for the CDR3 is TGCAGTGCCGTTCGCGAAGGGCTCTCCTACGAGCAGTACTTC. Translated, it gives CSAVREGLSYEQYF.

A single count supports this clonotype. The chain employs TRBV2 and TRBJ2-2, with D possibly matching TRBD2 (6 bases). V gave up 2 bases and J gave up 10 bases, with 17 bases separating them. The CDR3 totals 15 residues. Germline V gene lookup returns CDR1 SNHLY and CDR2 FYNNEI. In nucleotides, the CDR3 is TGTGCCAGCAGTGAACGGGGGAATCGGGGCGTGGAGCTGTTTTTT. Its protein is CASSERGNRGVELFF.

This clonotype was seen a single time. The chain joins TRBV15 to TRBJ1-5; unclear D gene. The J call may not be correct, given that the DNA end is closer to TRBJ2-3. The germline CDR1 and CDR2 sequences are LNHNV and YYDKDF (reference sequence). The CDR3 consists of 14 residues. The CDR3 here is CATSRNGGNQPQYF. The CDR3, as DNA: TGTGCCACCAGCAGAAACGGTGGCAATCAGCCCCAGTATTTT.

Details on this clonotype: Mismatch with germline at one junction end may stem from a read error. The V call is TRBV7-2, the J call TRBJ2-2; either TRBD1 or TRBD2 may fit D (5 bases each). The CDR3 runs 15 residues. From germline, CDR1 is SGHTA and CDR2 FQGNSA. CDR3 DNA: TGTGCCAGCAGCTTAAAAGGGGTCCTAGCCGGGGAGCGGTTTTTT. Its protein is CASSLKGVLAGERFF.

This sequence joins TRBV19 and TRBJ2-3, with 9 bases that match TRBD1. The CDR3 runs to 15 residues. J lost 5 bases, V lost 5 bases, and 8 bases had no gene match. Per germline, CDR1 LNHDA and CDR2 SQIVND (reference sequence). The CDR3 DNA follows: TGTGCCAGTAGTTTTGGGACAGGGAGCGAAGATACGCAGTATTTT. Translating gives CASSFGTGSEDTQYF.

Regarding this clonotype: The junction differs from germline at one of its ends, possibly a read error. This rearrangement joins TRBV5-3 to TRBJ2-5, with 8 positions matching TRBD2. TRBV5-3 is filed as an ORF, its function uncertain. This CDR3 comprises 17 residues. The CDR3 sequence: CASSSPDGGVYQETQYF. The CDR3 bases are TGTGCCAGCAGCTCTCCCGACGGGGGGGTGTACCAAGAGACCCAGTACTTC.

The CDR3 protein is CATSEQGNTGELFF. CDR3 coding DNA: TGTGCCACCAGTGAACAGGGGAACACCGGGGAGCTGTTTTTT. V gene TRBV24-1 combines with J gene TRBJ2-2; possible D gene TRBD1, 6 bases. The CDR3 runs to 14 residues. Trimming removed 4 bases at V and 1 base at J, with 6 bases between. From germline, CDR1 is KGHDR and CDR2 SFDVKD.

The chain has TRBV5-6 and TRBJ1-6, with D hard to call. Trimming cost V 3 bases and J 0 bases, with 10 bases left between them. Germline CDR1 and CDR2: SGHDT and YYEEEE. This CDR3 has 16 amino acids. CDR3: CASSSPTSSYNSPLHF. The DNA for the CDR3 is TGTGCCAGCAGCTCCCCGACGAGCTCCTATAATTCACCCCTCCACTTT.

This clonotype turned up a few times. V is TRBV7-9 and J is TRBJ1-4; the D gene is possibly TRBD1 (5 bases). V shed 5 bases and J shed 4 bases, with 14 bases lying between them. The CDR3 spans 15 residues. Germline assignment: CDR1 SEHNR and CDR2 FQNEAQ (reference sequence). The CDR3 coding sequence is TGTGCCAGCAGCCCGGCAGGGCGCGTTAATGAAAAACTGTTTTTT. It encodes CASSPAGRVNEKLFF.

This clonotype was seen a handful of times. The chain has TRBV27 and TRBJ2-3; D could derive from TRBD1 or TRBD2 (5 bases each). Per the germline V gene, CDR1 is MNHEY and CDR2 is SMNVEV (reference sequence). This CDR3 spans 16 amino acids. Trimming cost V 4 bases and J 2 bases, with 16 bases left between them. The CDR3 region has the DNA TGTGCCAGCAGTTCCCACCGGGGCTGGGACACAGATACGCAGTATTTT. It codes for CASSSHRGWDTDTQYF.

Notes on this clonotype: A junction boundary mismatches the germline segment, possibly from a read error. The genes are TRBV6-2 or TRBV6-3 and TRBJ1-5; D gene ambiguous. CDR3 length: 14 residues. Looked up from germline, CDR1 is MNHEY and CDR2 is SVGEGT. The CDR3 is CVSSSGLAVQPQHF. CDR3 sequence (DNA): TGTGTCAGCAGTTCGGGGTTGGCGGTTCAGCCCCAGCATTTT.

To note about this clonotype: An end of the junction does not agree with germline; a read error may underlie this. The chain recombines TRBV3-1 with TRBJ1-2; D is unresolved. The V gene's germline CDR1 is LGHDT and CDR2 YNNKEL (reference sequence). The CDR3 length is 15 residues. The CDR3 here is CASSQGSRLNYGYAF. CDR3 in DNA: TGTGCCAGCAGCCAAGGCTCCAGATTAAACTATGGCTACGCCTTC.

This clonotype occurred many times. This chain joins TRBV28 and TRBJ2-3, with 7 bases fitting TRBD1. Germline V CDR1 and CDR2: MDHEN, SYDVKM. V gave up 3 bases and J gave up 3 bases; unmatched junction bases: 6. The CDR3 spans 15 residues. CDR3 DNA sequence: TGTGCCAGCAGTTTGGATAACAGGGGAACAGATACGCAGTATTTT. Amino acid sequence: CASSLDNRGTDTQYF.